This note documents a single T cell receptor beta chain sequence. Its specificity is not known. The entry originates in a study of T cell responses to AZD1222 COVID-19 vaccine. The wider study: Pooling covered second doses at about 4 or about 12 weeks. Notes on the study in general: After the peak T cell response, and only then, were repertoires sampled. A reported finding is that nearly half of spike-specific TCRs target unmutated variant regions. Spike was spanned by vaccine-associated CD4 TCRs, with dominance at 160-218 and 743-854.

This CDR3 spans 13 amino acids. V was pared by 2 bases and J by 2 bases, with 8 bases between. Germline-derived CDR1 and CDR2 are SGHRS and YFSETQ. The protocol was immunoSEQ multiplex PCR, while the TCRdb copy is restricted to in-frame clones and leaves out a portion. The repertoire has some 100,000 clones, approximately 91% of them found once; the top ten carry approximately 15%. This sequence joins TRBV5-1 and TRBJ2-7; the D is unclear. Here the sequenced sample was peripheral blood, taken on day 0 of AZD1222 vaccination. The clonotype was recovered from an adult in good health. The DNA of the CDR3 is TGCGCCAGCAGCTTCCAGGCCACCTACGAGCAGTACTTC. As protein: CASSFQATYEQYF.